This TCR beta chain was profiled in a study of T cells in Graves' hyperthyroidism and ophthalmopathy. PBMCs were sourced from over 8.5 ml fresh peripheral blood. General observations from the study: Most expanded thyroid clonotypes above 0.001 recurred in blood.

In this sample, this clonotype turned up many times. Its matching antigen is unknown. The CDR3 has 14 amino acids. Trimming pared 2 bases from V and 1 base from J, leaving 8 bases between. Looked up from germline, CDR1 is MNHNS and CDR2 is SASEGT. RNA transcripts provided the source from which TCR beta CDR3 regions were amplified. The HTBI primer set served for first-round RT-PCR of the TCR CDR3. TCRdb re-analysed the multiplex PCR reads in MiXCR, keeping a single row per CDR3 protein. Among roughly 350,000 distinct CDR3 sequences, 13% to 15% were seen once, and the ten largest hold roughly a fifth. The clonotype was recovered from a woman aged 30 to 39 with Graves' ophthalmopathy. V and J are TRBV6-1 and TRBJ1-1; no clear D. Sequenced: blood. The CDR3 DNA is TGTGCCAGCAGTGAACTTGACAAGAACACTGAAGCTTTCTTT. It codes for CASSELDKNTEAFF.